The next 32 T cell receptor beta chains were all read from a single sample in a study of blood T cell repertoires in COVID-19. Generated by immunoSEQ multiplex PCR, the TCRdb table keeps only in-frame clones and is missing some. This sample has about 150,000 clones; 78% occur once, and the top ten carry 11%. What was sequenced was peripheral blood. These receptor sequences come from a man in his 60s who had recovered from COVID-19.

The chain links TRBV7-9 to TRBJ2-3; 7 bases are shared with TRBD2. The junction had 10 bases not matched to a gene; V was cut back by 1 base and J by 9 bases. This CDR3 comprises 15 residues. CDR1 is SEHNR and CDR2 is FQNEAQ in the germline V gene (reference sequence). CDR3 amino acids: CASSLDPSGLGTQYF. In DNA, the CDR3 is TGTGCCAGCAGCTTAGACCCTAGCGGCCTGGGGACGCAGTATTTT.

This clone was seen a handful of times. The V call is TRBV19, the J call TRBJ2-1; 7 nucleotides agree with TRBD1. The junction had 5 bases not matched to a gene; V was cut back by 5 bases and J by 1 base. The CDR3 has 15 residues. Germline V gene sequence: CDR1 LNHDA, CDR2 SQIVND (reference sequence). The CDR3 loop is CASSGQALSYNEQFF. CDR3 coding DNA: TGTGCCAGTAGTGGACAGGCCCTATCCTACAATGAGCAGTTCTTC.

The V and J genes are TRBV4-3 and TRBJ2-3; TRBD2 agrees at 8 bases. The CDR3 covers 15 residues. The V and J ends lost 1 base and 4 bases, in that order; junction bases with no gene match: 4. Germline V gene sequence: CDR1 LGHNA, CDR2 YSLEER. CDR3 residues: CASSQGAGVADTQYF. The CDR3 DNA follows: TGCGCCAGCAGCCAAGGAGCGGGAGTTGCAGATACGCAGTATTTT.

The gene calls are TRBV19 and TRBJ2-2; 7 positions match TRBD1. The CDR3 totals 16 residues. CDR1 is LNHDA and CDR2 is SQIVND in the germline V gene (reference sequence). The V and J ends lost 4 bases and 6 bases, in that order; junction bases with no gene match: 11. CDR3 loop: CASSNRGFGFSGELFF. DNA of the CDR3: TGTGCCAGTAGTAACAGGGGTTTTGGGTTTTCCGGGGAGCTGTTTTTT. The full variable domain, its missing parts supplied by reference TRBV19 and TRBJ2-2, is DGGITQSPKYLFRKEGQNVTLSCEQNLNHDAMYWYRQDPGQGLRLIYYSQIVNDFQKGDIAEGYSVSREKKESFPLTVTSAQKNPTAFYLCASSNRGFGFSGELFFGEGSRLTVL.

This rearrangement joins TRBV19 to TRBJ1-1; 8 bases are a match to TRBD1. The CDR3 is 15 amino acids. V gave up 8 bases and J gave up 0 bases; unmatched junction bases: 8. In germline, CDR1 is LNHDA, CDR2 SQIVND (reference sequence). CDR3 DNA sequence: TGTGCCAGTCGCCGGGACAGGAGTTTGAACACTGAAGCTTTCTTT. Translating it yields CASRRDRSLNTEAFF.

The genes are TRBV6-1 and TRBJ2-5; 7 bases line up with TRBD2. This CDR3 comprises 15 residues. V shed 1 base, J shed 2 bases, and the junction held 4 bases outside the gene matches. Germline assignment: CDR1 MNHNS and CDR2 SASEGT. CDR3 DNA sequence: TGTGCCAGCAGTGAAGGGGGTAGCGGGCAAGAGACCCAGTACTTC. It encodes CASSEGGSGQETQYF.

This clone appeared a few times. The rearrangement uses TRBV20-1 and TRBJ2-7; possible D gene TRBD1, 5 bases. The germline V gene encodes CDR1 DFQATT and CDR2 SNEGSKA (reference sequence). The CDR3 runs to 12 residues. The V gene lost 6 bases and the J gene lost 5 bases, with 14 bases spanning the gap. The CDR3 region is CSASSGRNEQYF. CDR3 in DNA: TGCAGTGCCAGTTCAGGGCGGAACGAGCAGTACTTC.

This clone has more than one count but fewer than ten. The rearrangement uses TRBV6-5 and TRBJ1-1, with D maybe TRBD1 (5 bases). Germline V gene sequence: CDR1 MNHEY, CDR2 SVGAGI. This CDR3 contains 13 residues. V lost 7 bases to trimming and J lost 6 bases, with 15 bases between them. In DNA, the CDR3 is TGTGCCAGCACCATAACCCAGGGCCCTGAAGCTTTCTTT. Encoded protein: CASTITQGPEAFF.

The chain couples TRBV6-5 to TRBJ1-4; 8 bases align to TRBD1. J was trimmed by 6 bases and V by 6 bases; bases with no gene match: 6. Germline CDR1 reads MNHEY; CDR2 reads SVGAGI. The CDR3 spans 14 residues. CDR3: CASRAGTGDEKLFF. DNA of the CDR3: TGTGCCAGCAGGGCCGGGACAGGAGATGAAAAACTGTTTTTT.

The chain links TRBV27 to TRBJ1-2; 8 nucleotides agree with TRBD1. This CDR3 spans 16 amino acids. Per germline, CDR1 MNHEY and CDR2 SMNVEV (reference sequence). V lost 2 bases to trimming and J lost 4 bases; unmatched junction nucleotides: 9. CDR3 amino acids: CASSLSWQGAGYGYTF. The CDR3 nucleotides read TGTGCCAGCAGTTTAAGTTGGCAGGGGGCTGGCTATGGCTACACCTTC.

The chain couples TRBV3-1 (or the pseudogene TRBV3-2) to TRBJ2-7, with 9 bases fitting TRBD1. The CDR3 totals 14 residues. Trimming took 6 bases from V and 3 from J; bases not matched to a gene: 6. Germline V lookup: CDR1 LGHDT, CDR2 YNNKEL (reference sequence). The CDR3 here is CASRPQGANYEQYF. The CDR3 DNA follows: TGTGCCAGCAGACCACAGGGGGCGAACTACGAGCAGTACTTC.

The rearrangement joins TRBV5-5 to TRBJ2-2, with D possibly matching TRBD2 (6 bases). The CDR3 consists of 15 residues. Trimming shortened V by 6 bases and J by 0 bases, and 12 bases separated the two germline ends. The germline gives CDR1 SGHKS, CDR2 YYEKEE (reference sequence). CDR3 in DNA: TGTGCCAGCACTGCGGGGCCAACGAACACCGGGGAGCTGTTTTTT. Translating it yields CASTAGPTNTGELFF.

V usage is TRBV5-1 and J usage is TRBJ1-4, with D maybe TRBD1 (6 bases). V lost 3 bases and J 8 bases, leaving 17 bases between the germline ends. This CDR3 comprises 15 residues. CDR1 is SGHRS, CDR2 YFSETQ, per germline. The CDR3, as DNA: TGCGCCAGCAGCTCGTCCCGGGGGGCTGGGGAAAAACTGTTTTTT. Amino acids: CASSSSRGAGEKLFF.

CDR3 DNA: TGTGCCAGTAGTGCCGCGGGGGAGGGATCACCCCTCCACTTT. It codes for CASSAAGEGSPLHF. The chain has TRBV19 and TRBJ1-6, with a weak D call TRBD1 (5 bases). Trimming cost V 5 bases and J 10 bases, with 15 bases left between them. The CDR3 spans 14 residues. Germline V gives CDR1 LNHDA, CDR2 SQIVND (reference sequence).

The J gene is TRBJ1-5, the V gene TRBV4-2, with a tentative D call TRBD1 (6 bases). The CDR3 covers 14 residues. Deletions cut 5 bases from V and 3 bases from J, with 11 bases between. The germline V gene has CDR1 LGHNA and CDR2 YNFKEQ. This CDR3 is CASSAQGYNQPQHF. The CDR3 region has the DNA TGTGCCAGCAGCGCACAGGGATACAATCAGCCCCAGCATTTT.

The CDR3 is CAWSETIETQYF. DNA for the CDR3: TGTGCCTGGAGTGAAACAATCGAGACCCAGTACTTC. The chain joins TRBV30 to TRBJ2-5; D unclear. The CDR3 is 12 residues long. Germline-derived CDR1 and CDR2 are GTSNPN and SVGIG (reference sequence). The V and J ends lost 1 base and 5 bases respectively, with 8 bases between them.

The count of this clone is one. V is TRBV6-5 and J is TRBJ2-2; 8 bases align to TRBD1. CDR1 MNHEY and CDR2 SVGAGI come from the germline V gene. The CDR3 spans 13 residues. The J segment lost 8 bases and the V segment lost 5 bases, leaving 4 bases of the junction unmatched. CDR3 region: CASSRQGTGELFF. The CDR3 coding sequence is TGTGCCAGCAGTAGACAGGGGACGGGGGAGCTGTTTTTT.

V and J are TRBV9 and TRBJ2-1; 9 nucleotides match TRBD1. V lost 4 bases and J lost 4; bases outside the gene matches: 9. Looked up from germline, CDR1 is SGDLS and CDR2 is YYNGEE. The CDR3 contains 16 residues. The CDR3 protein is CASSPLTGQGYNEQFF. CDR3 bases: TGTGCCAGCAGCCCCCTTACGGGACAGGGATACAATGAGCAGTTCTTC.

This clone was counted once. Its ends do not fully match the called genes, so a read error is possible. The V gene is TRBV2, the J gene TRBJ2-4; D may match TRBD1 or TRBD2 (6 bases each). Germline V lookup: CDR1 SNHLY, CDR2 FYNNEI. The CDR3 loop spans 14 amino acids. Written as DNA, the CDR3 is TGTGCCGGCAGGGGAGGCTTGGCCAAAAACATTCAGTACTTC. It specifies CAGRGGLAKNIQYF.

This clone was detected a few times. The J gene is TRBJ2-4, the V gene TRBV5-4, with a weak D call TRBD1 (5 bases). CDR1 is SGHNT, CDR2 YYREEE, per germline (reference sequence). The CDR3 length is 13 residues. The V and J ends lost 0 bases and 7 bases respectively, with 8 bases between them. The chain's CDR3 is CASSLVPGNIQYF. The CDR3 coding sequence is TGTGCCAGCAGCTTGGTTCCAGGGAACATTCAGTACTTC.

This chain joins TRBV5-4 and TRBJ2-3; 7 bases are a match to TRBD2. Losses at the gene ends were 8 bases for V and 3 bases for J; bases not matched to a gene: 6. The CDR3 has 13 amino acids. Germline loops: CDR1 SGHNT, CDR2 YYREEE (reference sequence). The CDR3 region is CASRLGGTDTQYF. The CDR3 nucleotides are TGTGCCAGTCGACTGGGAGGGACAGATACGCAGTATTTT.

The V gene is TRBV28, the J gene TRBJ2-1, with D maybe TRBD1 (6 bases). The V gene's germline CDR1 is MDHEN and CDR2 SYDVKM. This CDR3 comprises 14 residues. Trimming cost V 1 base and J 6 bases, with 10 bases left between them. CDR3 sequence: CASSLYRDGNEQFF. The CDR3 DNA is TGTGCCAGCAGTTTATACAGGGACGGCAATGAGCAGTTCTTC.

This rearrangement joins TRBV28 to TRBJ2-2, with TRBD2 identical over 8 bases. Germline CDR1 reads MDHEN; CDR2 reads SYDVKM. V lost 2 bases and J lost 4; bases outside the gene matches: 3. The CDR3 sequence is 15 residues long. The CDR3 spells CASSLTGGPTGELFF. The CDR3 DNA reads as TGTGCCAGCAGTTTAACGGGAGGGCCCACCGGGGAGCTGTTTTTT.

The chain links TRBV5-1 to TRBJ2-5, with D possibly matching TRBD1 (5 bases). V shed 1 base and J shed 2 bases, with 6 bases lying between them. CDR3 length equals 13 residues. Germline assignment: CDR1 SGHRS and CDR2 YFSETQ. In nucleotides, the CDR3 is TGCGCCAGCAGCTTGTCAGGGCAAGAGACCCAGTACTTC. Translation gives CASSLSGQETQYF.

The chain has TRBV6-5 and TRBJ1-1; D gene unclear. Germline V CDR1 and CDR2: MNHEY, SVGAGI. The CDR3 totals 15 residues. Trimming removed 3 bases at V and 1 base at J, with 12 bases between. The CDR3 region has the DNA TGTGCCAGCAGTTATACAACCTCTTGGAACACTGAAGCTTTCTTT. Amino acid sequence: CASSYTTSWNTEAFF.

V usage is TRBV29-1 and J usage is TRBJ1-2, with D uncertain. This CDR3 has 16 amino acids. Between the trimmed V and J ends, which lost 0 bases and 0 bases, there was a span of 14 bases. Germline V gives CDR1 SQVTM, CDR2 ANQGSEA. The CDR3 spells CSVEDLSGFTNYGYTF. In DNA, the CDR3 is TGCAGCGTTGAAGACCTATCGGGTTTCACTAACTATGGCTACACCTTC.

This chain uses TRBV7-8 with TRBJ2-1, with a weak D call TRBD2 (6 bases). V was trimmed by 3 bases and J by 0 bases, leaving 21 bases between them. CDR3 length: 19 residues. Germline assignment: CDR1 SGHVS and CDR2 FQNEAQ. The CDR3 DNA is TGTGCCAGCAGCTTCCCGGGGGAGAGTAGCGGTGTCTCCTACAATGAGCAGTTCTTC. This encodes CASSFPGESSGVSYNEQFF.

The rearrangement uses TRBV30 and TRBJ1-2; D uncertain. V was cut by 1 base and J by 4 bases, with 10 bases left in between. The germline gives CDR1 GTSNPN, CDR2 SVGIG (reference sequence). The CDR3 extends over 13 amino acids. The CDR3 nucleotides are TGTGCCTGGAGTGCGGGAGCCCTCTATGGCTACACCTTC. Protein: CAWSAGALYGYTF.

The J gene is TRBJ2-7, the V gene TRBV11-1; no definite D call. The ends were cut back, 5 bases at V and 5 bases at J, with 7 bases in the middle. Per germline, CDR1 SGHAT and CDR2 FQDESV (reference sequence). This CDR3 region has 11 residues. In DNA form, the CDR3 reads TGTGCCAGCAGCATCGCGAACGAGCAGTACTTC. Translation gives CASSIANEQYF. The entire variable domain, with the rest obtained from reference TRBV11-1 and TRBJ2-7, is as follows: EAEVAQSPRYKITEKSQAVAFWCDPISGHATLYWYRQILGQGPELLVQFQDESVVDDSQLPKDRFSAERLKGVDSTLKIQPAELGDSAMYLCASSIANEQYFGPGTRLTVT.

This chain links TRBV5-1 with TRBJ2-5; TRBD2 agrees at 11 bases. V shed 2 bases, J shed 5 bases, and the junction held 5 bases outside the gene matches. Germline V gene data show CDR1 as SGHRS and CDR2 as YFSETQ. The CDR3 extends over 15 amino acids. The DNA of the CDR3 is TGCGCCAGCAGCTTTGGTAGCGGGAGGGTCGAGACCCAGTACTTC. Protein product: CASSFGSGRVETQYF.

V and J are TRBV7-9 and TRBJ1-1; the D gene is possibly TRBD1 (6 bases). The CDR3 has 14 residues. Germline V CDR1 and CDR2: SEHNR, FQNEAQ (reference sequence). V was shortened by 5 bases and J by 0 bases, with 10 bases between the two germline ends. The CDR3 DNA follows: TGTGCCAGCAGCCTGGACAGCGTGAACACTGAAGCTTTCTTT. Amino acid sequence: CASSLDSVNTEAFF.

V usage is TRBV18 and J usage is TRBJ2-7, with a tentative D call TRBD1 (5 bases). This CDR3 spans 14 amino acids. Trimming left V 3 bases short and J 7 bases short, with 16 bases between. The germline CDR1 and CDR2 sequences are KGHSH and LQKENI. The CDR3 here is CASSPRQTAGEQYF. Here the CDR3 DNA reads TGTGCCAGCTCACCTAGACAGACAGCTGGTGAGCAGTACTTC.